A single sample gave rise to the 9 T cell receptor beta chains below, sequenced in a study of Graves' ophthalmopathy and Graves' hyperthyroidism (dated by TCRdb to 2016 to 2019). Sequenced on an Illumina HiSeq 2000. For repertoire sequencing, TCR beta CDR3 regions were amplified from RNA transcripts. HTBI primers and the Qiagen OneStep RT-PCR kit were used in a first-round RT-PCR, which was followed by a second-round multiplex PCR, size selection and purification. The public reads were reanalyzed by TCRdb: fastp trimming at Q25, MiXCR alignment, in-frame beta chains only. Identical CDR3 protein sequences are pooled into one entry, listed with their most common genes and DNA. This sample lists 900,000 to 1,200,000 distinct CDR3 sequences; 35% to 40% were detected once. Over 8.5% of the sample belongs to the ten largest clones. The sample comprised peripheral blood or thyroid tissue (not recorded which). Receptor source: an adult man with Graves' hyperthyroidism.

The chain joins TRBV6-5 to TRBJ1-5, with unresolved D. Trimming removed 6 bases at V and 2 bases at J, with 20 bases between. The germline CDR1 and CDR2 sequences are MNHEY and SVGAGI. The CDR3 sequence is 17 residues long. For the CDR3, the DNA is TGTGCCAGCAGCTCCGAACGCGGGATCGGGGGCAATCAGCCCCAGCATTTT. It specifies CASSSERGIGGNQPQHF.

In regard to this clonotype: One junction end disagrees with the germline gene, perhaps due to a read error. The chain links TRBV11-1 to TRBJ1-1, with D perhaps TRBD1 (5 bases). Germline V lookup: CDR1 SGHAT, CDR2 FQDESV (reference sequence). The CDR3 extends over 13 amino acids. The CDR3 coding sequence is TGTGTCAGCAGCTTAGCCGGGGGCACTGAAGCTTTCTTT. As protein: CVSSLAGGTEAFF.

A few counts support this clonotype. The chain joins TRBV7-2 to TRBJ2-7; 14 bases fit TRBD2. The V segment lost 6 bases and the J segment 6 bases; nucleotides outside the gene matches: 13. Germline CDR1 and CDR2: SGHTA and FQGNSA. The CDR3 is 17 amino acids. CDR3: CASRSPGLAGVSSEQYF. As DNA, the CDR3 is TGTGCCAGCAGAAGCCCGGGACTAGCGGGAGTCAGCTCCGAGCAGTACTTC.

The V and J genes are TRBV7-8 and TRBJ2-2; maybe TRBD2 (5 bases). Germline lookup yields CDR1 SGHVS and CDR2 FQNEAQ. The V end was cut by 8 bases, the J end by 5 bases, with 21 bases between. This CDR3 has 16 amino acids. CDR3 in amino acids: CASRGLLVGGTGELFF. The CDR3 nucleotides read TGTGCCAGCCGCGGGTTATTAGTGGGTGGGACCGGGGAGCTGTTTTTT.

The chain links TRBV7-8 to TRBJ2-7, with D tentatively TRBD1 (5 bases). Trimming stripped 2 bases from V and 0 bases from J, with 11 bases between. Germline assignment: CDR1 SGHVS and CDR2 FQNEAQ. CDR3 length equals 15 residues. CDR3 sequence reads: CASSLLGHASYEQYF. The CDR3 DNA follows: TGTGCCAGCAGCTTATTGGGGCATGCCTCCTACGAGCAGTACTTC.

This sequence joins TRBV5-1 and TRBJ1-2; D is possibly TRBD1 (5 bases). Germline CDR1 is SGHRS and CDR2 is YFSETQ. Trimming took off 2 bases at V and 8 bases at J, with 10 bases between the two ends. The CDR3 length is 12 residues. The CDR3 loop reads CASSFYRTGYTF. CDR3 bases: TGCGCCAGCAGCTTCTACAGGACCGGCTACACCTTC. The variable domain in full, completed from reference TRBV5-1 and TRBJ1-2, reads KAGVTQTPRYLIKTRGQQVTLSCSPISGHRSVSWYQQTPGQGLQFLFEYFSETQRNKGNFPGRFSGRQFSNSRSEMNVSTLELGDSALYLCASSFYRTGYTFGSGTRLTVV.

This clonotype occurred once. Possible read error: a much larger clone is one base away. This sequence joins TRBV20-1 and TRBJ1-1; D call uncertain. The CDR3 length is 13 residues. The germline V gene encodes CDR1 DFQATT and CDR2 SNEGSKA (reference sequence). Trimming removed 1 base at V and 4 bases at J, with 10 bases between. CDR3 in amino acids: CSARASKGTEAFF. CDR3 DNA: TGCAGTGCTAGAGCCAGTAAGGGCACTGAAGCTTTCTTT.

As to this clonotype: One end of the junction does not line up with germline, which may come from a read error. V usage is TRBV7-2 and J usage is TRBJ2-5; possibly TRBD2 for D (6 bases). Germline V gene sequence: CDR1 SGHTA, CDR2 FQGNSA. The CDR3 contains 15 residues. CDR3 amino acids: CASSDGRGNQETQYF. In DNA, the CDR3 is TGTGCCAGCAGCGACGGGCGCGGGAACCAAGAGACCCAGTACTTT.

The chain employs TRBV7-3 and TRBJ1-5, with D unclear. CDR3 length equals 13 residues. Germline V gives CDR1 SGHTA, CDR2 FQGTGA. V was clipped by 3 bases and J by 7 bases, with 10 bases between them. CDR3 protein: CASSLDLTQPQHF. The CDR3, as DNA: TGTGCCAGCAGCTTGGACCTCACCCAGCCCCAGCATTTT.